The 10 T cell receptor beta chains below come from one sample, sequenced in a study of blood T cells in healthy people across ages. The use of a sample-barcoded 5' primer and a J-beta primer mix characterized a second PCR of 7 to 11 cycles. TCRdb reanalysed the 5' RACE reads using MiXCR and keeps one entry per CDR3 protein. The sample records about 680,000 distinct CDR3 sequences, roughly 50% being singletons. The sequencing sample was made of blood. The receptors stem from a woman aged 55-75 years in good health.

About this clonotype itself: An end of the junction does not agree with germline; a read error may underlie this. This sequence joins TRBV20-1 and TRBJ2-3, with D unclear. Looked up from germline, CDR1 is DFQATT and CDR2 is SNEGSKA (reference sequence). This CDR3 contains 12 residues. The CDR3 is CRARASTDTQYF. The CDR3 DNA reads TGCAGGGCTAGAGCTAGCACAGATACGCAGTATTTT.

V is TRBV4-3 and J is TRBJ2-1; D might be TRBD1 or TRBD2, each matching 5 bases. CDR1 and CDR2 from the germline V gene are LGHNA and YSLEER. The CDR3 totals 17 residues. V lost 3 bases and J 1 base, leaving 16 bases between the germline ends. The CDR3 DNA is TGCGCCAGCAGCCAGGATACCGGGACGAATTCCTACAATGAGCAGTTCTTC. Its translation: CASSQDTGTNSYNEQFF.

This clonotype was seen a handful of times. V is TRBV29-1 and J is TRBJ2-5; TRBD1 matches at 7 bases. In germline, CDR1 is SQVTM, CDR2 ANQGSEA. Trimming removed 6 bases from V and 2 bases from J; junction bases left unmatched: 6. The CDR3 runs to 13 residues. The CDR3 loop reads CSVAGTDQETQYF. The CDR3, as DNA: TGCAGCGTAGCCGGGACAGATCAAGAGACCCAGTACTTC.

V usage is TRBV7-9 and J usage is TRBJ2-5; no definite D call. The V and J ends lost 1 base and 4 bases respectively, with 13 bases between them. The CDR3 extends over 15 amino acids. Germline loops: CDR1 SEHNR, CDR2 FQNEAQ (reference sequence). CDR3 DNA: TGTGCCAGCAGCTTAGTGCCCAGCCCCACAGAGACCCAGTACTTC. It specifies CASSLVPSPTETQYF.

The chain carries TRBV7-9 and TRBJ2-5; 8 nucleotides line up with TRBD2. After removal of 1 base from V and 4 bases from J, the junction contained 5 bases not matched to a gene. CDR1 SEHNR and CDR2 FQNEAQ come from the germline V gene (reference sequence). CDR3 length: 15 amino acids. As DNA, the CDR3 is TGTGCCAGCAGCTTAGACGGCCTAGCGGGAGAGACCCAGTACTTC. Protein sequence: CASSLDGLAGETQYF.

This clonotype has more than one count but fewer than ten. J is TRBJ2-7 and V is TRBV7-2; D tentatively fits TRBD1 or TRBD2 (5 bases each). V was pared by 6 bases and J by 1 base, with 13 bases between. The germline CDR1 and CDR2 sequences are SGHTA and FQGNSA. This CDR3 region has 14 residues. For the CDR3, the DNA is TGTGCCAGCAGTGAAGGGTGGGGGTCCTACGAGCAGTACTTC. Encoded protein: CASSEGWGSYEQYF.

This chain uses TRBV13 with TRBJ2-5; 8 bases are a match to TRBD1. V trimming: 3 bases; J trimming: 11 bases; junction bases outside the gene matches: 8. The germline V gene encodes CDR1 PRHDT and CDR2 FYEKMQ (reference sequence). The CDR3 spans 13 residues. DNA for the CDR3: TGTGCCAGCAGCTTCGACAGGGGCGATGAGCAGTACTTC. Encoded protein: CASSFDRGDEQYF.

The chain recombines TRBV4-3 with TRBJ2-3; no reliable D call. Trimming took 1 base from V and 0 from J, leaving 11 bases between them. The length of the CDR3 is 16 residues. Germline V gene sequence: CDR1 LGHNA, CDR2 YSLEER. CDR3 residues: CASSQGRPTSTDTQYF. The CDR3 nucleotides are TGCGCCAGCAGCCAAGGACGTCCTACTAGCACAGATACGCAGTATTTT.

Only one count was recorded for this clonotype. Relative to the germline gene, one junction end is altered; a read error may explain this. The chain links TRBV6-5 to TRBJ2-2; 9 bases agree with TRBD1. Germline loops: CDR1 MNHEY, CDR2 SVGAGI. CDR3 length equals 15 residues. The CDR3: CASSRGQGNTRELFF. The DNA for the CDR3 is TGTGCCAGCAGTCGAGGACAGGGGAACACCAGGGAGCTGTTTTTT.

Note on this clonotype: A much larger clone is a single base away; this may be a read error. J is TRBJ1-5 and V is TRBV6-1; 7 positions agree with TRBD1. Trimming took 5 bases from V and 2 from J; bases not matched to a gene: 3. The CDR3 is 14 amino acids. The germline gives CDR1 MNHNS, CDR2 SASEGT. The CDR3 reads CASSKQGRNQPQHF. CDR3 in DNA: TGTGCCAGCAGTAAACAGGGGCGCAATCAGCCCCAGCATTTT.